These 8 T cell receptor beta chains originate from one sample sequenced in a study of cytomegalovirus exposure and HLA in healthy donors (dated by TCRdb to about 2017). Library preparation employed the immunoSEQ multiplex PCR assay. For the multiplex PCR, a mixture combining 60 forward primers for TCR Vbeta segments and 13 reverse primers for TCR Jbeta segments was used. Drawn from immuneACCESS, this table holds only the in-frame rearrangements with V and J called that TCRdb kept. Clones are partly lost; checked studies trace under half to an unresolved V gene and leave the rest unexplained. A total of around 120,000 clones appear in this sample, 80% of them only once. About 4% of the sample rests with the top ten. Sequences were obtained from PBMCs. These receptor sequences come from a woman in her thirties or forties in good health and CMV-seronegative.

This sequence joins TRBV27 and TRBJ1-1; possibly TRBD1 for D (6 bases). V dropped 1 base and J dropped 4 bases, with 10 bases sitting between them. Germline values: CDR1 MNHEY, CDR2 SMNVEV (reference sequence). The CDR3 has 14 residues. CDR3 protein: CASSLLGGATEAFF. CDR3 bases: TGTGCCAGCAGTTTATTAGGGGGGGCCACTGAAGCTTTCTTT.

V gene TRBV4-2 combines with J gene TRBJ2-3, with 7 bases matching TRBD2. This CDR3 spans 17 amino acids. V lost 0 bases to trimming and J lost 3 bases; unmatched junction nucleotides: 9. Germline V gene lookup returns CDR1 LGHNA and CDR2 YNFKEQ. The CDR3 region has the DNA TGTGCCAGCAGCCAAGAGCCCGGGGGGAAAGGGACAGATACGCAGTATTTT. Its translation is CASSQEPGGKGTDTQYF.

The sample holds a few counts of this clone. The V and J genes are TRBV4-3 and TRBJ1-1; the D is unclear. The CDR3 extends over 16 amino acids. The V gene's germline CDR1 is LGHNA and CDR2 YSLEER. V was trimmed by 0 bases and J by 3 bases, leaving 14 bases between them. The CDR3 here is CASSQEIKVRDTEAFF. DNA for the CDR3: TGCGCCAGCAGCCAAGAGATAAAGGTGAGGGACACTGAAGCTTTCTTT.

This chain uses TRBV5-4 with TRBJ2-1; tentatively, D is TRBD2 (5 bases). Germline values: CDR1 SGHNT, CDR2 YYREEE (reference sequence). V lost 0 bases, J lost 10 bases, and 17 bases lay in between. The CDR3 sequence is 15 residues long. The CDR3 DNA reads TGTGCCAGCAGCTTGGGGGCATCCAGCGGCGGGGAGCAGTTCTTC. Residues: CASSLGASSGGEQFF.

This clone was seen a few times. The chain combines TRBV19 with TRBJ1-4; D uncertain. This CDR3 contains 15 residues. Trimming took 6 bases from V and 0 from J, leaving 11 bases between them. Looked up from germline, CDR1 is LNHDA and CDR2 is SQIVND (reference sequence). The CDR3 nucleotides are TGTGCCAGTAGGGAACAGTCAGCAACTAATGAAAAACTGTTTTTT. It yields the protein CASREQSATNEKLFF. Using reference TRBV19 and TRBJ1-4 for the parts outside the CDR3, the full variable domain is DGGITQSPKYLFRKEGQNVTLSCEQNLNHDAMYWYRQDPGQGLRLIYYSQIVNDFQKGDIAEGYSVSREKKESFPLTVTSAQKNPTAFYLCASREQSATNEKLFFGSGTQLSVL.

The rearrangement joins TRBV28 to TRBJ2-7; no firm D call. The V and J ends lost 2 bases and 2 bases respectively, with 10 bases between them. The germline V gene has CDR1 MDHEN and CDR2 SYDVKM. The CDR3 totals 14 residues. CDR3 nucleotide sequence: TGTGCCAGCAGTTTAGGTCAGGCTACCTACGAGCAGTACTTC. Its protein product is CASSLGQATYEQYF.

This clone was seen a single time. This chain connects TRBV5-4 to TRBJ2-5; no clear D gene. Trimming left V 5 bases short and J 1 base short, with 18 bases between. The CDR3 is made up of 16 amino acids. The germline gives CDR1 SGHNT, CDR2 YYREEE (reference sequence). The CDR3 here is CASSSAPTSPQETQYF. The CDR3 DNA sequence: TGTGCCAGCAGTTCTGCGCCGACATCGCCCCAAGAGACCCAGTACTTC.

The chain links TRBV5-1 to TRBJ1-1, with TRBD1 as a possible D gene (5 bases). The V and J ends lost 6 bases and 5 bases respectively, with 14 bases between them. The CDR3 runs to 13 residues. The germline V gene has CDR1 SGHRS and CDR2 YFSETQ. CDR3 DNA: TGCGCCAGCACCGTCGGGGGAGGAACTGAAGCTTTCTTT. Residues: CASTVGGGTEAFF.